A selection of T cell receptor beta chains follows, all from one sample in a study of tumor and adjacent non-tumor tissue in lung cancer. In TCRdb, the multiplex PCR reads were re-called with MiXCR into one record per CDR3 protein. The data hold about 75,000 distinct CDR3 sequences, with over 70% observed a single time. The specimen sequenced was lung tumor tissue. The receptors stem from a woman between 45 and 60 years old with non-small cell lung cancer. Each CDR3 is given with its conserved first and last residue. Each record gives: V gene, D gene, CDR3 length, clone size, J gene, CDR3 protein, CDR3 DNA. A D gene is named only where the DNA matches it firmly. Expanded clones get a size class; other rows say once, few or many, or leave the size out.

v_gene: TRBV4-2
d_gene: TRBD2
len: 18
abundance: large
j_gene: TRBJ2-7
CDR3aa: CASSQEGLAGEDRYEQYF
CDR3nt: TGTGCCAGCAGCCAAGAAGGACTAGCGGGAGAAGACCGCTACGAGCAGTACTTC

v_gene: TRBV5-6
d_gene: .
len: 18
abundance: .
j_gene: TRBJ2-3
CDR3aa: CASSLVRDGREIGDTQYF
CDR3nt: TGTGCCAGCAGCTTGGTCCGGGACGGCCGGGAGATTGGAGATACGCAGTATTTT

v_gene: TRBV6-1
d_gene: .
len: 13
abundance: .
j_gene: TRBJ2-3
CDR3aa: CTSNRRGTDTQNF
CDR3nt: TGTACCAGCAACCGCAGGGGCACAGATACGCAGAATTTT

v_gene: TRBV11-2
d_gene: .
len: 15
abundance: .
j_gene: TRBJ1-5
CDR3aa: CTSSAEEVSNQAQHF
CDR3nt: TGTACCAGCAGCGCGGAGGAGGTTAGCAATCAGGCCCAGCATTTT

v_gene: TRBV30
d_gene: .
len: 11
abundance: .
j_gene: TRBJ2-1
CDR3aa: CAWEVWYEQFF
CDR3nt: TGTGCGTGGGAGGTATGGTATGAGCAGTTCTTC

v_gene: TRBV6-5
d_gene: .
len: 14
abundance: few
j_gene: TRBJ2-1
CDR3aa: CASSRHGPYNEQFF
CDR3nt: TGTGCCAGCAGTAGACACGGTCCCTACAATGAGCAGTTCTTC

v_gene: TRBV7-8
d_gene: .
len: 12
abundance: many
j_gene: TRBJ1-5
CDR3aa: CASSLGDQPQHF
CDR3nt: TGTGCCAGCAGCTTAGGGGATCAGCCCCAGCATTTT

v_gene: TRBV7-8
d_gene: .
len: 16
abundance: .
j_gene: TRBJ2-7
CDR3aa: CANSLGTGTAGYEQYF
CDR3nt: TGTGCCAACAGTTTAGGGACTGGCACCGCAGGCTACGAGCAGTACTTC

v_gene: TRBV6-2/TRBV6-3
d_gene: TRBD2
len: 14
abundance: .
j_gene: TRBJ2-1
CDR3aa: CASSNGTSYKEQFF
CDR3nt: TGTGCCAGCAGTAACGGGACTAGTTACAAAGAGCAGTTCTTC

v_gene: TRBV29-1
d_gene: .
len: 14
abundance: .
j_gene: TRBJ2-3
CDR3aa: CCVVRAGRQDTQYF
CDR3nt: TGCTGCGTTGTCCGGGCGGGGCGACAAGATACGCAGTATTTT

v_gene: TRBV4-1
d_gene: .
len: 13
abundance: .
j_gene: TRBJ1-1
CDR3aa: CTSSQVAGIAAFF
CDR3nt: TGCACCAGCAGCCAAGTCGCCGGGATAGCTGCTTTCTTT

v_gene: TRBV29-1
d_gene: .
len: 15
abundance: .
j_gene: TRBJ2-5
CDR3aa: CSVGGMTGIAETQYF
CDR3nt: TGCAGCGTCGGAGGGATGACAGGGATTGCAGAGACCCAGTACTTC

v_gene: TRBV4-1
d_gene: .
len: 17
abundance: once
j_gene: TRBJ2-1
CDR3aa: CVSRLSSLYGSYNEQFF
CDR3nt: TGCGTCAGCAGGCTCAGCTCATTGTACGGATCCTACAATGAGCAGTTCTTC

v_gene: TRBV4-2
d_gene: .
len: 19
abundance: .
j_gene: TRBJ1-5
CDR3aa: CASSPRPSDRTLVNQPQHF
CDR3nt: TGTGCCAGCAGCCCGCGACCCTCCGATAGGACCCTGGTCAATCAGCCCCAGCATTTT

v_gene: TRBV12-3/TRBV12-4
d_gene: .
len: 15
abundance: .
j_gene: TRBJ2-7
CDR3aa: CANSSWELHVYEQYF
CDR3nt: TGTGCCAACAGTTCGTGGGAGCTACACGTCTACGAGCAGTACTTC

v_gene: TRBV11-2
d_gene: TRBD2
len: 15
abundance: .
j_gene: TRBJ2-3
CDR3aa: CASSLGPPWDYTRYF
CDR3nt: TGTGCCAGCAGCTTAGGACCCCCATGGGACTATACGCGGTATTTT

v_gene: TRBV4-2
d_gene: TRBD1
len: 15
abundance: .
j_gene: TRBJ1-1
CDR3aa: CASSSDGQVNTEAFF
CDR3nt: TGTGCCAGCAGCTCAGATGGACAGGTAAACACTGAAGCTTTCTTT

v_gene: TRBV4-1
d_gene: .
len: 14
abundance: .
j_gene: TRBJ2-3
CDR3aa: CASSQIGSTDTQYF
CDR3nt: TGCGCCAGCAGCCAAATCGGAAGCACGGATACGCAGTATTTT

v_gene: TRBV6-1
d_gene: .
len: 14
abundance: once
j_gene: TRBJ2-3
CDR3aa: CASSGTRGRDTQYF
CDR3nt: TGTGCCAGCAGTGGCACAAGGGGCCGTGATACGCAATATTTT

v_gene: TRBV6-6
d_gene: TRBD1
len: 13
abundance: .
j_gene: TRBJ2-7
CDR3aa: CASNYDRGDEQYF
CDR3nt: TGTGCCAGCAACTACGACAGGGGAGACGAGCAGTACTTC

v_gene: TRBV20-1
d_gene: .
len: 14
abundance: few
j_gene: TRBJ2-7
CDR3aa: CSAATLLRDHEQCF
CDR3nt: TGCAGTGCTGCGACTCTGCTGAGAGACCACGAGCAGTGCTTC

v_gene: TRBV4-2
d_gene: .
len: 12
abundance: many
j_gene: TRBJ1-2
CDR3aa: CASSHQRYGYTF
CDR3nt: TGTGCCAGCAGCCATCAGCGCTATGGCTACACCTTC

v_gene: TRBV11-2
d_gene: TRBD2
len: 15
abundance: .
j_gene: TRBJ2-7
CDR3aa: CATAELIAGKYEQYF
CDR3nt: TGTGCCACCGCGGAGTTGATAGCGGGAAAATACGAGCAGTATTTC

v_gene: TRBV11-2
d_gene: .
len: 15
abundance: .
j_gene: TRBJ1-2
CDR3aa: CASSLGQEVGYGYTF
CDR3nt: TGTGCCAGCAGCTTAGGTCAGGAGGTGGGCTATGGCTACACCTTC

v_gene: TRBV6-5
d_gene: .
len: 11
abundance: .
j_gene: TRBJ1-2
CDR3aa: CASSSEYGYIF
CDR3nt: TGTGCCAGCAGTTCAGAGTATGGCTACATCTTC

v_gene: TRBV6-6
d_gene: TRBD1
len: 17
abundance: .
j_gene: TRBJ2-2
CDR3aa: CASSVIPGQGLPEELFF
CDR3nt: TGTGCCAGCAGTGTAATACCGGGACAGGGGTTGCCCGAGGAGCTGTTTTTT

v_gene: TRBV14
d_gene: TRBD1
len: 17
abundance: .
j_gene: TRBJ2-2
CDR3aa: CASSHDQRDRVTGELFF
CDR3nt: TGTGCCAGCAGCCATGATCAGAGAGACAGGGTTACCGGGGAGTTGTTTTTT

v_gene: TRBV11-3
d_gene: .
len: 13
abundance: once
j_gene: TRBJ1-4
CDR3aa: CASLDGANEKLFF
CDR3nt: TGTGCCAGCTTAGACGGGGCGAATGAAAAACTGTTTTTT

v_gene: TRBV5-6
d_gene: TRBD1
len: 20
abundance: once
j_gene: TRBJ2-3
CDR3aa: CASSLERGQGAYSPTDAQYF
CDR3nt: TGTGCCAGCAGCTTGGAGCGAGGACAGGGGGCTTATTCCCCCACAGATGCGCAGTATTTT

v_gene: TRBV11-2
d_gene: .
len: 14
abundance: .
j_gene: TRBJ2-5
CDR3aa: CASSLGSTQVTQYF
CDR3nt: TGCGCCAGCAGCTTAGGCAGTACCCAAGTGACCCAGTACTTC

v_gene: TRBV5-6
d_gene: TRBD2
len: 17
abundance: .
j_gene: TRBJ2-3
CDR3aa: CVSDSYRTSGKSDTQYF
CDR3nt: TGTGTCAGCGACTCCTACCGTACTAGCGGGAAGTCAGATACGCAGTATTTT

v_gene: TRBV6-5
d_gene: .
len: 15
abundance: once
j_gene: TRBJ2-2
CDR3aa: CASQYRTANTRELFF
CDR3nt: TGTGCCAGCCAATATAGGACAGCGAACACCAGGGAGCTGTTTTTT

v_gene: TRBV6-1
d_gene: TRBD2
len: 13
abundance: .
j_gene: TRBJ2-7
CDR3aa: CASSAGGGCEQYF
CDR3nt: TGTGCCAGCAGTGCCGGGGGGGGATGCGAACAGTACTTC

v_gene: TRBV5-4
d_gene: .
len: 16
abundance: .
j_gene: TRBJ1-1
CDR3aa: CTSSYGWVGGNTEAFF
CDR3nt: TGTACCAGCAGCTACGGGTGGGTAGGGGGTAACACTGAAGCTTTCTTT

v_gene: TRBV11-1
d_gene: TRBD1
len: 12
abundance: .
j_gene: TRBJ2-5
CDR3aa: CASSSTGQDQYF
CDR3nt: TGTGCCAGTAGCTCGACGGGACAGGATCAGTATTTC

v_gene: TRBV10-3
d_gene: .
len: 13
abundance: .
j_gene: TRBJ2-3
CDR3aa: CAITTMETDTQYF
CDR3nt: TGTGCCATCACTACAATGGAGACAGATACGCAGTATTTT

v_gene: TRBV20-1
d_gene: TRBD2
len: 17
abundance: many
j_gene: TRBJ2-1
CDR3aa: CSARVFPSGGSYNEQFF
CDR3nt: TGCAGTGCTAGAGTATTTCCTAGCGGAGGGTCTTACAATGAGCAGTTCTTC

v_gene: TRBV29-1
d_gene: .
len: 13
abundance: .
j_gene: TRBJ2-7
CDR3aa: CNVVSGVGYEQYF
CDR3nt: TGCAACGTTGTGTCCGGGGTCGGGTACGAGCAATACTTC

v_gene: TRBV28
d_gene: .
len: 18
abundance: many
j_gene: TRBJ2-3
CDR3aa: CASSSYRGVRSPTDTQYF
CDR3nt: TGTGCCAGCAGTTCCTACCGTGGGGTTAGATCCCCCACAGATACGCAGTATTTT

v_gene: TRBV7-9
d_gene: .
len: 14
abundance: .
j_gene: TRBJ2-2
CDR3aa: CASSLNPNTGEMFF
CDR3nt: TGTGCCAGCAGCTTAAACCCGAACACCGGGGAGATGTTTTTT

v_gene: TRBV6-6
d_gene: .
len: 14
abundance: once
j_gene: TRBJ2-1
CDR3aa: CATSQLSGSNEQFF
CDR3nt: TGTGCCACCAGTCAACTATCGGGATCCAATGAGCAGTTCTTC

v_gene: TRBV10-3
d_gene: TRBD1
len: 13
abundance: .
j_gene: TRBJ2-7
CDR3aa: CAARDRDTYKQYF
CDR3nt: TGTGCCGCCCGGGACAGGGACACCTACAAGCAGTACTTC